At least ten counts were recorded for the clone carrying this TCR beta chain. These data come from a study of low-dose radiotherapy and immunotherapy resistance in tumors. Time point: after trial treatment. Regarding treatment: LDRT plus nivolumab, ipilimumab, low-dose cyclophosphamide and aspirin (RACIN trial). Both TCRalpha and TCRbeta chains were reverse transcribed with V-gene-specific primers. The TCRs were subjected to amplification over approximately 18 PCR cycles employing a constant-region primer in conjunction with a V-primer adapter. Amplifying the isolated mRNA was done by in vitro transcription. Each CDR3 protein is one row after TCRdb ran MiXCR on the reads. The repertoire includes 95,000 to 100,000 distinct CDR3 sequences, less than 25% of them detected once, and approximately 4% sits in the top ten. The input for sequencing was PBMCs, taken after low-dose radiotherapy plus immunotherapy. The sequence derives from a male donor with prostate cancer.

The CDR3 nucleotides are TGTGCCAGCAGCCCGGGACTAGGCGGTGAGCAGTTCTTC. Amino acids: CASSPGLGGEQFF. This chain connects TRBV5-6 to TRBJ2-1; TRBD2 agrees at 8 bases. The V and J ends lost 4 bases and 9 bases, in that order; junction bases with no gene match: 6. The length of the CDR3 is 13 residues. The germline CDR1 and CDR2 sequences are SGHDT and YYEEEE. The full variable domain, in which reference TRBV5-6 and TRBJ2-1 provide the parts outside the CDR3, is DAGVTQSPTHLIKTRGQQVTLRCSPKSGHDTVSWYQQALGQGPQFIFQYYEEEERQRGNFPDRFSGHQFPNYSSELNVNALLLGDSALYLCASSPGLGGEQFFGPGTRLTVL.